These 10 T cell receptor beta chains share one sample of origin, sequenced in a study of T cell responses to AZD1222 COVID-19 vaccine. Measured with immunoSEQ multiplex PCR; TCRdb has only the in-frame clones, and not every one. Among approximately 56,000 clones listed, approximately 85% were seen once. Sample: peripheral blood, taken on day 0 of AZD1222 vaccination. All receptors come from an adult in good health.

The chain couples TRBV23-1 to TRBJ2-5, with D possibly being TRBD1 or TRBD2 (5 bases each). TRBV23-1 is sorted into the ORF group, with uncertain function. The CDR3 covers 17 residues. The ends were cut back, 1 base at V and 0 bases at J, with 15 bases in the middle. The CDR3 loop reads CASSQYEGEQYQETQYF. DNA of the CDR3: TGCGCCAGCAGTCAATATGAAGGGGAGCAGTACCAAGAGACCCAGTACTTC.

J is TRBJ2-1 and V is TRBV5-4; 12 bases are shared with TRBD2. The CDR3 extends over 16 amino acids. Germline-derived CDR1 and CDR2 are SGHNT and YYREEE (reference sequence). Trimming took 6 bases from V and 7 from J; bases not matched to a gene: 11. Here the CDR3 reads CASTMSLAGGPNEQFF. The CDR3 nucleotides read TGTGCCAGCACCATGTCCCTAGCGGGGGGGCCAAATGAGCAGTTCTTC.

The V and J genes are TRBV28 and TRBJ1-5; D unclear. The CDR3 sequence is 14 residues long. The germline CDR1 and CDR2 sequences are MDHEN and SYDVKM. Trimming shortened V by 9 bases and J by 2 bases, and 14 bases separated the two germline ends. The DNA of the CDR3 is TGTGCCAGTAATCTGCTGAGGGGCAATCAGCCCCAGCATTTT. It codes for CASNLLRGNQPQHF. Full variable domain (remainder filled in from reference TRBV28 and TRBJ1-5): DVKVTQSSRYLVKRTGEKVFLECVQDMDHENMFWYRQDPGLGLRLIYFSYDVKMKEKGDIPEGYSVSREKKERFSLILESASTNQTSMYLCASNLLRGNQPQHFGDGTRLSIL.

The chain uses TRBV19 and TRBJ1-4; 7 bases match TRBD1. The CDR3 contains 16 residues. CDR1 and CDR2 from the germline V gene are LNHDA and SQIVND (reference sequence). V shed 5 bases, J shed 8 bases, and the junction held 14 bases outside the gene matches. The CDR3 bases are TGTGCCAGTAGTTGGACAGGCACGGGGGTACACGAAAAACTGTTTTTT. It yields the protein CASSWTGTGVHEKLFF.

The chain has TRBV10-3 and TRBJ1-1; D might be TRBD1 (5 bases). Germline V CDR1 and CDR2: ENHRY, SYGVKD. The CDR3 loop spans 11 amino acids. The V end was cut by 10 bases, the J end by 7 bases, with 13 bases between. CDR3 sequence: CASTGGGEAFF. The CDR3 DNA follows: TGTGCCAGTACAGGAGGCGGTGAAGCTTTCTTT.

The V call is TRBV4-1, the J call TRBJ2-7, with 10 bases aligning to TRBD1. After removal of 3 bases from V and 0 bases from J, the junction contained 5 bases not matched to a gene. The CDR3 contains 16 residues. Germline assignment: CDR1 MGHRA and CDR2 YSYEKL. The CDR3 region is CASSQAGTGVSYEQYF. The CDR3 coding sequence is TGCGCCAGCAGCCAGGCCGGGACAGGGGTCTCCTACGAGCAGTACTTC.

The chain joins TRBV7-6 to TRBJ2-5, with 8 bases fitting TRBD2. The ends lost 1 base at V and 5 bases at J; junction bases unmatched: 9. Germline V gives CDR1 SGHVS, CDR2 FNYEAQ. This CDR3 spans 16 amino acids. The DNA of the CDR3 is TGTGCCAGCAGCTTAGATCGGCCCCCGGGGGGGGAGACCCAGTACTTC. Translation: CASSLDRPPGGETQYF.

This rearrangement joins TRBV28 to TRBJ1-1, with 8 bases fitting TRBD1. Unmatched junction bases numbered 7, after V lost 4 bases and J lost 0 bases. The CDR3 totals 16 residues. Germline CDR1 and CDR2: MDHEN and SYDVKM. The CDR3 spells CASSSGTGHMNTEAFF. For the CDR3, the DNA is TGTGCCAGCAGTTCCGGGACAGGTCACATGAACACTGAAGCTTTCTTT.

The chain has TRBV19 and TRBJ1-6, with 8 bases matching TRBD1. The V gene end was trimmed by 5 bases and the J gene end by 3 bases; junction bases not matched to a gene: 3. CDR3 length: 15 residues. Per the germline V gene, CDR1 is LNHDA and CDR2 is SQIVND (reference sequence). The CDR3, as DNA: TGTGCCAGTAGTCAGACAGGGGACTATAATTCACCCCTCCACTTT. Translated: CASSQTGDYNSPLHF.

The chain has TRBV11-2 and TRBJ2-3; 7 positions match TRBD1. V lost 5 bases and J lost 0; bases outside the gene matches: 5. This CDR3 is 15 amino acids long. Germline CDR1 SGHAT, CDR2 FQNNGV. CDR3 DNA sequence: TGTGCCAGCAGCCCGCGGACAGGTAGCACAGATACGCAGTATTTT. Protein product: CASSPRTGSTDTQYF.